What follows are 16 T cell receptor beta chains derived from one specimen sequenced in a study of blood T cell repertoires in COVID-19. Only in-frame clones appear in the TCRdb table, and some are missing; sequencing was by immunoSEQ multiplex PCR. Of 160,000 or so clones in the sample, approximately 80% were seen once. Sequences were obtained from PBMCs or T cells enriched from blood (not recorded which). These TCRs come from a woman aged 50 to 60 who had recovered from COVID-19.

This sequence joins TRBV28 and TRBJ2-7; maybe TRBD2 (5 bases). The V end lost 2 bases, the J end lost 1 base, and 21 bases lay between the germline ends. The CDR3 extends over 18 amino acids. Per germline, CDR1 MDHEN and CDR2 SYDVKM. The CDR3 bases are TGTGCCAGCAGTTTACCGACCTTTAGCGAGGATCTTTCCTACGAGCAGTACTTC. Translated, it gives CASSLPTFSEDLSYEQYF.

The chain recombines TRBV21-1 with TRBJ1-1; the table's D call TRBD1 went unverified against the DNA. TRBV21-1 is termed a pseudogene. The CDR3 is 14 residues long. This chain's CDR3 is CASSPSRERAEAFF. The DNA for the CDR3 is TGTGCCAGCAGCCCAAGCAGGGAACGGGCTGAAGCTTTCTTT.

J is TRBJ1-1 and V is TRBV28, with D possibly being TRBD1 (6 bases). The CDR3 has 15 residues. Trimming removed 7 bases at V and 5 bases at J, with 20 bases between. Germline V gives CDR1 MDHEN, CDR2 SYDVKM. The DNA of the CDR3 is TGTGCCAGCAAACTCCAACAACAGGGTCGGACTGAAGCTTTCTTT. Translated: CASKLQQQGRTEAFF.

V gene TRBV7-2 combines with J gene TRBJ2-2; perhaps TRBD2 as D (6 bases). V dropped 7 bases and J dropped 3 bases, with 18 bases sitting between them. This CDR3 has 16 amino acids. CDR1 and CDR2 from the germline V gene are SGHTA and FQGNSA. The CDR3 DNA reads TGTGCCAGCACTCCTCCCGGGAGAGACGACACCGGGGAGCTGTTTTTT. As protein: CASTPPGRDDTGELFF.

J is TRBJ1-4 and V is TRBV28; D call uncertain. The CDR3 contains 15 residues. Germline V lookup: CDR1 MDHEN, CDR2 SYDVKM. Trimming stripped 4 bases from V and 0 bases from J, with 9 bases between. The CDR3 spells CASSSPGATNEKLFF. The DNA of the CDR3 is TGTGCCAGCAGTTCTCCGGGTGCAACTAATGAAAAACTGTTTTTT.

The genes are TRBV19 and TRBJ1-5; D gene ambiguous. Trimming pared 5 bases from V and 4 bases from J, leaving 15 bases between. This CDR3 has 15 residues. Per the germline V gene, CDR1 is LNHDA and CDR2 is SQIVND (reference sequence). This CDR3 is CASSVRPWSNQPQHF. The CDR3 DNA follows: TGTGCCAGTAGTGTCAGGCCCTGGTCGAATCAGCCCCAGCATTTT.

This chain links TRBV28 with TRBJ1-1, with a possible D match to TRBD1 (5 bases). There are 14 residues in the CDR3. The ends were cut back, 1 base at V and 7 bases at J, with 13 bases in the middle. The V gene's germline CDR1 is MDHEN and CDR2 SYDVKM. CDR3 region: CASSLFDRGGEAFF. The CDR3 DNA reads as TGTGCCAGCAGTTTATTTGATAGGGGTGGTGAAGCTTTCTTT. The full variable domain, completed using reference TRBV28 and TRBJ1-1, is DVKVTQSSRYLVKRTGEKVFLECVQDMDHENMFWYRQDPGLGLRLIYFSYDVKMKEKGDIPEGYSVSREKKERFSLILESASTNQTSMYLCASSLFDRGGEAFFGQGTRLTVV.

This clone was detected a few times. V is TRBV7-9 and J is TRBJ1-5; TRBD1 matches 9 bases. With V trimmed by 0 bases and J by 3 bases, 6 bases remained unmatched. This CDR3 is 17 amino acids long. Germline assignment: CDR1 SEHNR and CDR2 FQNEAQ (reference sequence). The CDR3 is CASSLAGGTGNNQPQHF. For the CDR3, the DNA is TGTGCCAGCAGCTTAGCAGGAGGGACAGGGAACAATCAGCCCCAGCATTTT.

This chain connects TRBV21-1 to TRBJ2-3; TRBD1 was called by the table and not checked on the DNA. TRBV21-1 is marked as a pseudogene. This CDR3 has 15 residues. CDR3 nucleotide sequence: TGTGCCAGCAGCCTACAGGGTCGGGGCACAGATACGCAGTATTTT. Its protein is CASSLQGRGTDTQYF.

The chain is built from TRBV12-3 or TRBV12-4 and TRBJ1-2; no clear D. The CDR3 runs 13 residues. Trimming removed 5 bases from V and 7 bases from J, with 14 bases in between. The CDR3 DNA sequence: TGTGCCAGCAGTAAGGAACGCCCGGGTGGCTACACCTTC. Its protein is CASSKERPGGYTF.

This CDR3 is CASSRDTIPNTEAFF. In DNA form, the CDR3 reads TGCGCCAGCAGCCGAGACACTATACCGAACACTGAAGCTTTCTTT. The chain joins TRBV4-3 to TRBJ1-1; D is undetermined. There are 15 residues in the CDR3. The V gene's germline CDR1 is LGHNA and CDR2 YSLEER. V was shortened by 4 bases and J by 1 base, with 13 bases between the two germline ends.

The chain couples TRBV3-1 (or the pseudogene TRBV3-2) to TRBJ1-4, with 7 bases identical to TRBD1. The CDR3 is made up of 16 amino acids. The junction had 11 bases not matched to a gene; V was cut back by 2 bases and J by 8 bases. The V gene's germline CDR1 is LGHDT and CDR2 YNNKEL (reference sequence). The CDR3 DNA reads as TGTGCCAGCAGCCAATACGGCTGGGACAGTGGAGAAAAACTGTTTTTT. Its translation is CASSQYGWDSGEKLFF.

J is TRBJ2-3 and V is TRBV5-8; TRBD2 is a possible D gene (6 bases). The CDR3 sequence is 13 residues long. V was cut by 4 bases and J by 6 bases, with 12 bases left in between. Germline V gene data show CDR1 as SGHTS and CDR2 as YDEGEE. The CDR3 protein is CASSHRRGDTQYF. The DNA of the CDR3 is TGTGCCAGCAGCCACAGGAGGGGCGATACGCAGTATTTT.

CDR3: CASSLRDEAFF. CDR3 sequence (DNA): TGTGCCAGCAGCCTGAGGGATGAAGCTTTCTTT. The rearrangement uses TRBV6-2 or TRBV6-3 and TRBJ1-1, with no clear D. Germline CDR1 reads MNHEY; CDR2 reads SVGEGT. The CDR3 runs 11 residues. V was clipped by 6 bases and J by 7 bases, with 9 bases between them.

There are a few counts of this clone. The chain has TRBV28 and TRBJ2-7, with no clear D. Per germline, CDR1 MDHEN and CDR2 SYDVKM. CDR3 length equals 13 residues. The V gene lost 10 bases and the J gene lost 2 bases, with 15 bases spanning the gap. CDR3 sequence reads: CATENSHTYEQYF. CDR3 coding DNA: TGTGCCACCGAGAACTCCCATACCTACGAGCAGTACTTC.

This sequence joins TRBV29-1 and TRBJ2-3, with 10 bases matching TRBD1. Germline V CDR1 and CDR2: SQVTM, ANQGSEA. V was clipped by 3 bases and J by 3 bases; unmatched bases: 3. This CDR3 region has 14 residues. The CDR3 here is CSVDDRGLTDTQYF. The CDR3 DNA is TGCAGCGTTGACGACAGGGGGCTGACAGATACGCAGTATTTT.